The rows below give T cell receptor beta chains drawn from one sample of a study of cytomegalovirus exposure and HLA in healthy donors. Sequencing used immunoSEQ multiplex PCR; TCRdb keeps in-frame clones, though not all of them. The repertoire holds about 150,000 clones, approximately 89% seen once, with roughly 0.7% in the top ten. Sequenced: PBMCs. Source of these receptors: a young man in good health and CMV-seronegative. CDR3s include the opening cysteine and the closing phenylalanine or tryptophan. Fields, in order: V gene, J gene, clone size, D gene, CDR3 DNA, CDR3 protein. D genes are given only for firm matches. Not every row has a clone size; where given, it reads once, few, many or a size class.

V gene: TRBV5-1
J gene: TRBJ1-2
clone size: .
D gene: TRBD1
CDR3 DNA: TGCGCCAGCAGCTGGGAGACAGGGAACTATGGCTACACCTTC
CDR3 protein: CASSWETGNYGYTF

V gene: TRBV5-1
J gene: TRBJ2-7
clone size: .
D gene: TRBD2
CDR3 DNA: TGCGCCAGCAGCTTGGCGACTAGCGGGTACTACGAGCAGTACTTC
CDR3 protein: CASSLATSGYYEQYF

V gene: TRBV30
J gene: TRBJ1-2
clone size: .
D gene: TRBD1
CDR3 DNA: TGTGCCTGGAATCCCGGGACAGGGGGTAACTATGGCTACACCTTC
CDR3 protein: CAWNPGTGGNYGYTF

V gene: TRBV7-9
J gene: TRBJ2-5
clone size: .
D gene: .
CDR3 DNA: TGTGCCAGCAGCTTAGAAGGCAGCCCGGGTCAAGAGACCCAGTACTTC
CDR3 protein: CASSLEGSPGQETQYF

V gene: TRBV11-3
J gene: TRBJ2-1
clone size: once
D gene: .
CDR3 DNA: TGTGCCAGCAGCTTAGGCGGACAATCACACAATGAGCAGTTCTTC
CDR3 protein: CASSLGGQSHNEQFF

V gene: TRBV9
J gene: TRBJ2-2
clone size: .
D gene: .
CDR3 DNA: TGTGCCAGCAGCGTAGTAGCGGCTAACACCGGGGAGCTGTTTTTT
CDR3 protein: CASSVVAANTGELFF

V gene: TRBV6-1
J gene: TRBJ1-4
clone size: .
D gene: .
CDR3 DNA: TGTGCCAGCAGTGAATACACAGCAACTAATGAAAAACTGTTTTTT
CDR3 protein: CASSEYTATNEKLFF

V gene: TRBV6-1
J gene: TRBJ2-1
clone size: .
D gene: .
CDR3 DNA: TGTGCCAGCGAAAGGAACAGCGGCAACAATGAGCAGTTCTTC
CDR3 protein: CASERNSGNNEQFF

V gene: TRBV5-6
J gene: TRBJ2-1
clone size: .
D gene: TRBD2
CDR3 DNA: TGTGCCAGCAGCCCCTGGGCGACTAGCGGGAGTGATGAGCAGTTCTTC
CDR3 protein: CASSPWATSGSDEQFF

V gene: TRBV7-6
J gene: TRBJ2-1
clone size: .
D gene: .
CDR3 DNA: TGTGCCAGCAGCCTGAGCGGGTCTAGCTCCTACAATGAGCAGTTCTTC
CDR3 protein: CASSLSGSSSYNEQFF

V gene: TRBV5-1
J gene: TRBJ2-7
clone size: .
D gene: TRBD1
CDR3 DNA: TGCGCCAGCAGCTTGTCGGGACAGGTATACGAGCAGTACTTC
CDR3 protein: CASSLSGQVYEQYF

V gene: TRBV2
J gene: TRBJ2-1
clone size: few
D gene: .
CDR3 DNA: TGTGCCAGCAGGGGACTGGCGGAGGGTGAGCAGTTCTTC
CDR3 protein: CASRGLAEGEQFF

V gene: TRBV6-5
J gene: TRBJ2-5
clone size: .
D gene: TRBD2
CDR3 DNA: TGTGCCAGCAGATCCGGACTAGCGGGAGGGCCCCAGTACTTC
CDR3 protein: CASRSGLAGGPQYF

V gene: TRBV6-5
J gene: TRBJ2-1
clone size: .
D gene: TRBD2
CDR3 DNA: TGTGCCAGCAAGGCGGGGGGTCTGTCTCGGGAGCAGTTCTTC
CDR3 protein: CASKAGGLSREQFF

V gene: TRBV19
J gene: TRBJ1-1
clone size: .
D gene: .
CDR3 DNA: TGTGCCAGTAGTATAGGTAGGTACCGGACGACAGGTGCTGAAGCTTTCTTT
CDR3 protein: CASSIGRYRTTGAEAFF

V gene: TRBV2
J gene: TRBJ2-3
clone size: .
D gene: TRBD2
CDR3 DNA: TGTGCCAGCAGTGTCTTCTCGGGGGGTGCAAATACGCAGTATTTT
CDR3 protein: CASSVFSGGANTQYF

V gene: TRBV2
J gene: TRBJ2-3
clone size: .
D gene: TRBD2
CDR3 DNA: TGTGCCAGCAGGCGGACTAGCGAACCCACAGATACGCAGTATTTT
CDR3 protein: CASRRTSEPTDTQYF

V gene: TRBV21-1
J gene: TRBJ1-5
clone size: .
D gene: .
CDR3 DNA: TGTGCCAGCAGCAAAGCGCAAGGAGCTGGGCAGCCCCAGCATTTT
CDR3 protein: CASSKAQGAGQPQHF

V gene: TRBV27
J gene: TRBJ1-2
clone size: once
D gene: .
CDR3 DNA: TGTGCCAGCAGCCCAGAGACCCTTAGAGGCTATGGCTACACCTTC
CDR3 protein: CASSPETLRGYGYTF

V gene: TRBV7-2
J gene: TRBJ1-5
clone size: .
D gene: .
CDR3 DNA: TGTGCCAGCAGCTTACAGGGCCGAGATCAGCCCCAGCATTTT
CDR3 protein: CASSLQGRDQPQHF

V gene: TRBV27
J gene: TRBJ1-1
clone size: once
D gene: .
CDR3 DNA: TGTGCCAGCAGTTTGTCAGGCAGGGCATCTAGTACTGAAGCTTTCTTT
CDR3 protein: CASSLSGRASSTEAFF

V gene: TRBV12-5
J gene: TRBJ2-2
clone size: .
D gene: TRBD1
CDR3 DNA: TGTGCTAGTGGTCCAGGGGGCGTTGGGGCCGGGGAGCTGTTTTTT
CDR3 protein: CASGPGGVGAGELFF

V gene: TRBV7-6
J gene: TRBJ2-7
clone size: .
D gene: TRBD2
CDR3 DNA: TGTGCCAGCAGCCCCGGGACTAGCGACTACTACGAGCAGTACTTC
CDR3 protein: CASSPGTSDYYEQYF